These 19 T cell receptor beta chains were all obtained from the same sample, sequenced in a study of cytomegalovirus exposure and HLA in healthy donors. Data came from immunoSEQ multiplex PCR; TCRdb stores just in-frame clones and leaves some out. This sample yields about 240,000 clones, of which about 86% are seen a single time; roughly 1.2% belongs to the top ten. The sample comprised PBMCs. The receptors come from a woman in her twenties or thirties in good health and CMV-seropositive.

This sequence joins TRBV4-1 and TRBJ1-1, with TRBD1 as a possible D gene (5 bases). Germline assignment: CDR1 MGHRA and CDR2 YSYEKL. V lost 0 bases, J lost 3 bases, and 14 bases lay in between. The length of the CDR3 is 16 residues. As DNA, the CDR3 is TGCGCCAGCAGCCAAGATCGGTTGACAGCCTACACTGAAGCTTTCTTT. It is translated as CASSQDRLTAYTEAFF.

This clone was seen a few times. The CDR3 DNA reads TGTGCCAGCAGCTTAGCGGGAGGGGACACAGATACGCAGTATTTT. This encodes CASSLAGGDTDTQYF. The genes are TRBV7-6 and TRBJ2-3, with 7 positions matching TRBD2. Germline values: CDR1 SGHVS, CDR2 FNYEAQ. V shed 0 bases, J shed 2 bases, and the junction held 2 bases outside the gene matches. The CDR3 totals 15 residues.

In this sample, this clone turned up a few times. CDR3 amino acids: CAIMDTSYEQYF. In nucleotides, the CDR3 is TGTGCCATCATGGACACTTCCTACGAGCAGTACTTC. The chain recombines TRBV7-9 with TRBJ2-7; a possible D gene is TRBD1 (5 bases). This CDR3 spans 12 amino acids. V lost 10 bases and J lost 1, with 11 bases in between. Germline V CDR1 and CDR2: SEHNR, FQNEAQ (reference sequence).

The V gene is TRBV19, the J gene TRBJ2-3; 13 bases map to TRBD2. Germline V gene sequence: CDR1 LNHDA, CDR2 SQIVND (reference sequence). The length of the CDR3 is 17 residues. J gave up 4 bases and V 0 bases, and 4 bases lay outside the gene matches. The CDR3 DNA follows: TGTGCCAGTAGTATAGACGCGGGACTAGCGGGGTCAGATACGCAGTATTTT. Translation: CASSIDAGLAGSDTQYF.

This clone was counted a few times. The chain combines TRBV27 with TRBJ2-7, with 11 positions matching TRBD1. V dropped 8 bases and J dropped 5; count of bases not matched to a gene: 8. The CDR3 contains 14 residues. Germline loops: CDR1 MNHEY, CDR2 SMNVEV (reference sequence). In DNA form, the CDR3 reads TGTGCCAGCTCGGGGCCGGGACAGGGGGACGAGCAGTACTTC. Its translation is CASSGPGQGDEQYF.

This clone came up once. V gene TRBV6-1 combines with J gene TRBJ1-1; D not resolved. This CDR3 region has 15 residues. The V end was cut by 3 bases, the J end by 0 bases, with 11 bases between. Germline values: CDR1 MNHNS, CDR2 SASEGT. The CDR3 sequence is CASSETWPMNTEAFF. The CDR3 nucleotides read TGTGCCAGCAGTGAGACTTGGCCGATGAACACTGAAGCTTTCTTT.

The chain recombines TRBV30 with TRBJ2-1; 8 bases fit TRBD2. CDR3 length: 14 residues. CDR1 is GTSNPN and CDR2 is SVGIG in the germline V gene (reference sequence). Unmatched junction bases numbered 7, after V lost 6 bases and J lost 3 bases. This CDR3 reads CACAFSGNYNEQFF. The CDR3 bases are TGTGCCTGTGCCTTTAGCGGGAACTACAATGAGCAGTTCTTC.

As concerns this clone: The same CDR3 also results from other DNA sequences found in this sample. CDR3 amino acids: CASSFGQGGQPQHF. The CDR3 nucleotides read TGTGCCAGCAGTTTTGGCCAGGGTGGCCAGCCCCAGCATTTT. V usage is TRBV27 and J usage is TRBJ1-5, with D possibly being TRBD1 (5 bases). Germline V gene sequence: CDR1 MNHEY, CDR2 SMNVEV (reference sequence). CDR3 size: 14 residues. With 3 bases removed from V and 7 bases from J, the gap between germline ends came to 13 bases.

This chain joins TRBV30 and TRBJ2-3; a weak D match, TRBD2 (6 bases). Trimming removed 1 base at V and 0 bases at J, with 14 bases between. The CDR3 consists of 16 residues. Germline V gene lookup returns CDR1 GTSNPN and CDR2 SVGIG (reference sequence). The CDR3: CAWSAFSGASTDTQYF. The CDR3 DNA follows: TGTGCCTGGAGTGCCTTTAGCGGAGCCAGCACAGATACGCAGTATTTT.

The rearrangement links TRBV5-1 to TRBJ1-4, with D unresolved. Germline CDR1 SGHRS, CDR2 YFSETQ. CDR3 length equals 15 residues. V was cut by 0 bases and J by 7 bases, with 13 bases left in between. The CDR3 nucleotides are TGCGCCAGCAGCTTGGATAGTACCCCTGGTGAAAAACTGTTTTTT. Its translation is CASSLDSTPGEKLFF.

The V gene is TRBV29-1, the J gene TRBJ1-3, with 8 bases that match TRBD1. CDR1 SQVTM and CDR2 ANQGSEA come from the germline V gene. The ends lost 5 bases at V and 0 bases at J; junction bases unmatched: 0. This CDR3 is built from 13 residues. The CDR3 DNA sequence: TGCAGCGTTCAGGGGGCCTCTGGAAACACCATATATTTT. This translates into CSVQGASGNTIYF.

The chain recombines TRBV19 with TRBJ2-7, with TRBD1 matching over 9 bases. The CDR3 contains 13 residues. Germline trimming cut 3 bases from V and 6 bases from J; bases unmatched to any gene: 3. In germline, CDR1 is LNHDA, CDR2 SQIVND (reference sequence). The CDR3, as DNA: TGTGCCAGTAGTATTGGGACAGGGTCCGAGCAGTACTTC. It translates to CASSIGTGSEQYF.

This rearrangement joins TRBV30 to TRBJ1-4, with a possible D match to TRBD1 (5 bases). CDR3 size: 15 residues. V lost 2 bases and J lost 4, with 14 bases in between. The germline gives CDR1 GTSNPN, CDR2 SVGIG (reference sequence). Here the CDR3 DNA reads TGTGCCTGGAGTATCCCAGGGATATTTAATGAAAAACTGTTTTTT. Its translation is CAWSIPGIFNEKLFF.

The gene calls are TRBV27 and TRBJ2-7, with TRBD2 matching 13 bases. Trimming removed 6 bases from V and 4 bases from J; junction bases left unmatched: 9. CDR1 is MNHEY and CDR2 is SMNVEV in the germline V gene (reference sequence). The length of the CDR3 is 16 residues. CDR3 sequence (DNA): TGTGCCAGCAGCCCTCTTGGACTAGCGGGAGAGTACGAGCAGTACTTC. Translating it yields CASSPLGLAGEYEQYF.

The chain links TRBV5-1 to TRBJ2-1; TRBD2 matches at 8 bases. There are 14 residues in the CDR3. V lost 2 bases and J lost 4; bases outside the gene matches: 2. CDR1 is SGHRS, CDR2 YFSETQ, per germline. The CDR3 DNA reads as TGCGCCAGCAGCTTAAAGCGGGAGTACAATGAGCAGTTCTTC. Its protein product is CASSLKREYNEQFF.

V gene TRBV27 combines with J gene TRBJ2-3; tentatively, D is TRBD1 (5 bases). The CDR3 is 14 amino acids. V lost 7 bases to trimming and J lost 0 bases, with 11 bases between them. Germline V gene lookup returns CDR1 MNHEY and CDR2 SMNVEV (reference sequence). The CDR3 here is CASTYGASTDTQYF. CDR3 nucleotide sequence: TGTGCCAGCACCTATGGGGCTAGCACAGATACGCAGTATTTT.

The chain employs TRBV2 and TRBJ2-2; the D gene is possibly TRBD2 (5 bases). Trimming removed 6 bases from V and 8 bases from J, with 10 bases in between. The CDR3 runs to 12 residues. Germline values: CDR1 SNHLY, CDR2 FYNNEI. The CDR3 DNA sequence: TGTGCCAGCAGGCCCGAGGGTGGGGAGCTGTTTTTT. Its protein product is CASRPEGGELFF.

The sample holds one count of this clone. The rearrangement uses TRBV10-1 and TRBJ2-1, with D maybe TRBD1 (6 bases). The CDR3 is 14 residues long. V was shortened by 4 bases and J by 1 base, with 8 bases between the two germline ends. CDR1 is WNHNN, CDR2 SYGVQD, per germline (reference sequence). DNA of the CDR3: TGCGCCAGCAGTGGGGGGCCGTCCTACAATGAGCAGTTCTTC. Its protein product is CASSGGPSYNEQFF.

This clone has just a few counts. This chain links TRBV19 with TRBJ2-3; 7 nucleotides agree with TRBD2. This CDR3 contains 17 residues. Trimming at V came to 1 base and at J to 1 base, leaving 8 bases not matched to a gene. Germline CDR1 LNHDA, CDR2 SQIVND (reference sequence). The CDR3 protein is CASSIGYAGVGTDTQYF. Here the CDR3 DNA reads TGTGCCAGTAGTATAGGTTATGCGGGAGTCGGCACAGATACGCAGTATTTT.